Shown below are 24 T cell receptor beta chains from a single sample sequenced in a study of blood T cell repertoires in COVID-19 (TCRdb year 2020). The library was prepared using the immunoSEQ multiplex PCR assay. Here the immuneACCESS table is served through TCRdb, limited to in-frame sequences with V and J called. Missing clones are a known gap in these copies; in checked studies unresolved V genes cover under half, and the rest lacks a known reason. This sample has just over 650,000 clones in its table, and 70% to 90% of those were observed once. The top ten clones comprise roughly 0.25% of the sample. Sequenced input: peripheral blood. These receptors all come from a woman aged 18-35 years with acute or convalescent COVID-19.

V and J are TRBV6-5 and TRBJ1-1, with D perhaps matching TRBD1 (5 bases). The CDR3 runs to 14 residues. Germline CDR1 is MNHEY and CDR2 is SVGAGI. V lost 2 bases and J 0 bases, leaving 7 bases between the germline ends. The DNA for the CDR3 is TGTGCCAGCAGTTACAGGGGAATGAACACTGAAGCTTTCTTT. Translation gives CASSYRGMNTEAFF.

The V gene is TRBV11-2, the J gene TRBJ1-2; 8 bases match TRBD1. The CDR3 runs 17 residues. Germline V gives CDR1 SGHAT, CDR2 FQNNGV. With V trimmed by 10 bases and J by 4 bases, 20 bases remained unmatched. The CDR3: CATTFRTGSPKPYGYTF. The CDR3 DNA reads TGTGCCACCACATTCAGGACAGGGTCTCCCAAACCCTATGGCTACACCTTC.

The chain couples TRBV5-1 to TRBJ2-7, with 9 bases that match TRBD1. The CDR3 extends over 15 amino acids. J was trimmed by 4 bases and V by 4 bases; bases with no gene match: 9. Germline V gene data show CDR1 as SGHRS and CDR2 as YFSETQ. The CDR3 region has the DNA TGCGCCAGCAGCGATATGATGGGGACAGGGTACGAGCAGTACTTC. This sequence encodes CASSDMMGTGYEQYF. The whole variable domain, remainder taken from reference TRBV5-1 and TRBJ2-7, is KAGVTQTPRYLIKTRGQQVTLSCSPISGHRSVSWYQQTPGQGLQFLFEYFSETQRNKGNFPGRFSGRQFSNSRSEMNVSTLELGDSALYLCASSDMMGTGYEQYFGPGTRLTVT.

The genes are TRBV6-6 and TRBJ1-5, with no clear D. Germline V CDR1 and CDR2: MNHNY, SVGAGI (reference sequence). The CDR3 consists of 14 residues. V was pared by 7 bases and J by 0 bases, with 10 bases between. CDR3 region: CASTSPDSNQPQHF. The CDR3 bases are TGTGCCAGCACTAGTCCTGATAGCAATCAGCCCCAGCATTTT.

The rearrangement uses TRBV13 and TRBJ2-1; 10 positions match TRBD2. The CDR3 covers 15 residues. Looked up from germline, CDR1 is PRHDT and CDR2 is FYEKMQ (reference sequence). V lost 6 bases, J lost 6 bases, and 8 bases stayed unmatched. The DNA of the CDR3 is TGTGCCAGCAGACCTTTAGCGGGGGGTTTCAATGAGCAGTTCTTC. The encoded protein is CASRPLAGGFNEQFF.

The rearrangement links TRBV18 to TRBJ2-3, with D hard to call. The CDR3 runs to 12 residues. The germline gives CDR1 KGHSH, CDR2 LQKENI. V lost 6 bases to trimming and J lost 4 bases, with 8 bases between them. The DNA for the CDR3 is TGTGCCAGCTCCCGCGCTTCAGATACGCAGTATTTT. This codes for CASSRASDTQYF.

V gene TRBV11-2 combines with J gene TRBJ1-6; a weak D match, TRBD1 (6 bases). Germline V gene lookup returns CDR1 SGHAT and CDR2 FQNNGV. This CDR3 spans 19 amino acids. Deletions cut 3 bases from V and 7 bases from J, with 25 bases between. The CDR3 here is CASSLRSLGGFRSNSPLHF. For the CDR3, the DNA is TGTGCCAGCAGCTTGAGGTCTTTAGGGGGTTTTAGGTCAAATTCACCCCTCCACTTT.

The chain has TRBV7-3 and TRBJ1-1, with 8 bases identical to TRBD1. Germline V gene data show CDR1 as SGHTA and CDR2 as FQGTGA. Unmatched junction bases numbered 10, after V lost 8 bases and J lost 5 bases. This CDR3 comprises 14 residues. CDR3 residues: CASRPPGGRTEAFF. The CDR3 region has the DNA TGTGCCAGCCGTCCACCAGGGGGCAGAACTGAAGCTTTCTTT.

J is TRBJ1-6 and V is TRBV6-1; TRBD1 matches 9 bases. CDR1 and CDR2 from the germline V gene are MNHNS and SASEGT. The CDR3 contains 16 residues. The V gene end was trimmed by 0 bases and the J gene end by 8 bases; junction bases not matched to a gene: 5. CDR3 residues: CASSEAPGQGDSPLHF. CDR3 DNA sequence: TGTGCCAGCAGTGAAGCCCCGGGACAGGGAGATTCACCCCTCCACTTT.

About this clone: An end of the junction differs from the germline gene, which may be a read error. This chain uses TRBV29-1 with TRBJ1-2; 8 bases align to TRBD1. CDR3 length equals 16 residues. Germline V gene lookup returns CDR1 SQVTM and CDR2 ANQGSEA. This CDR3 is CSVFRTGKGNNYGHTF. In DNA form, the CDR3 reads TGCAGCGTGTTCCGGACAGGGAAGGGGAACAACTATGGCCACACCTTC. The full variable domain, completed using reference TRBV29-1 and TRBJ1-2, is SAVISQKPSRDICQRGTSLTIQCQVDSQVTMMFWYRQQPGQSLTLIATANQGSEATYESGFVIDKFPISRPNLTFSTLTVSNMSPEDSSIYLCSVFRTGKGNNYGHTFGSGTRLTVV.

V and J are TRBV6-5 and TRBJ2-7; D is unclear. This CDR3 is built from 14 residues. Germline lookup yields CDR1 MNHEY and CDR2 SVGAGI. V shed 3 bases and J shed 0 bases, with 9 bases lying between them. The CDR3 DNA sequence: TGTGCCAGCAGTTATGAGGTCAGCTCCTACGAGCAGTACTTC. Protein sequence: CASSYEVSSYEQYF.

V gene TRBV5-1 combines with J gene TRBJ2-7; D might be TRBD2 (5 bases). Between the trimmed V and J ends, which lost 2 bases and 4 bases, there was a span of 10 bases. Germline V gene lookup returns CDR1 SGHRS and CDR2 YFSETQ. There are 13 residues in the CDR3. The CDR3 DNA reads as TGCGCCAGCAGCTTCGGGATTTCTTACGAGCAGTACTTC. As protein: CASSFGISYEQYF. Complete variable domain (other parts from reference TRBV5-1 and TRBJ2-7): KAGVTQTPRYLIKTRGQQVTLSCSPISGHRSVSWYQQTPGQGLQFLFEYFSETQRNKGNFPGRFSGRQFSNSRSEMNVSTLELGDSALYLCASSFGISYEQYFGPGTRLTVT.

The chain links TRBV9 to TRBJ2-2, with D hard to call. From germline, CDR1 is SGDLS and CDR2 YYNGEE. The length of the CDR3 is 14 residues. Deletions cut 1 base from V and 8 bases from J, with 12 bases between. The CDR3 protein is CASSVPQAGGELFF. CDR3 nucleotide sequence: TGTGCCAGCAGCGTACCCCAGGCTGGAGGGGAGCTGTTTTTT.

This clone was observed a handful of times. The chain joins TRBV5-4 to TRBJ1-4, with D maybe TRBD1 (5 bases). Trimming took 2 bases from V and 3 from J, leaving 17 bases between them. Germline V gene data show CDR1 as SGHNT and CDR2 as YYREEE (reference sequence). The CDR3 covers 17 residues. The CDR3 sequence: CASSFGGGRGSNEKLFF. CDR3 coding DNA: TGTGCCAGCAGCTTTGGCGGGGGGAGGGGATCTAATGAAAAACTGTTTTTT. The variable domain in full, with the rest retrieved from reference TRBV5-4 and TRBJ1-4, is ETGVTQSPTHLIKTRGQQVTLRCSSQSGHNTVSWYQQALGQGPQFIFQYYREEENGRGNFPPRFSGLQFPNYSSELNVNALELDDSALYLCASSFGGGRGSNEKLFFGSGTQLSVL.

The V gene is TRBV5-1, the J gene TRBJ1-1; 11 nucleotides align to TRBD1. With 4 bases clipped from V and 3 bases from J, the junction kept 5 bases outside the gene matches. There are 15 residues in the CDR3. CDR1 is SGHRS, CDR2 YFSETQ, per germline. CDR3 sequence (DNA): TGCGCCAGCAGCGGAGGACAGGGGGCCGACACTGAAGCTTTCTTT. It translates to CASSGGQGADTEAFF.

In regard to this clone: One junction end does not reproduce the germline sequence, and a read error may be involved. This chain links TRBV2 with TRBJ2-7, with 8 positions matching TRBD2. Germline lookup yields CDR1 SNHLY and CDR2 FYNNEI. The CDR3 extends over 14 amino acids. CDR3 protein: CASSDRTSPRVMHF. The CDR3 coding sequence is TGTGCCAGCAGTGACCGGACTAGCCCCCGAGTTATGCACTTC.

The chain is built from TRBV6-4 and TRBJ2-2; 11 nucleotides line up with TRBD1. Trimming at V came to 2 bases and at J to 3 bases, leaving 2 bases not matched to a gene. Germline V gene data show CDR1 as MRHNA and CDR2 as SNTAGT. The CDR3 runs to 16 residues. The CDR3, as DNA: TGTGCCAGCAGTGACGGGACAGGGGGGGACACCGGGGAGCTGTTTTTT. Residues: CASSDGTGGDTGELFF.

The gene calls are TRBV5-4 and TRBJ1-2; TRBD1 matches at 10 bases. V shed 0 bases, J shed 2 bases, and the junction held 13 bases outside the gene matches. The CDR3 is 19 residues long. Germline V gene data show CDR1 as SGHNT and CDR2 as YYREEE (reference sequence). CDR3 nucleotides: TGTGCCAGCAGCTTGGCATCACCCGACAGGGGGCCGCCCAACTATGGCTACACCTTC. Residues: CASSLASPDRGPPNYGYTF.

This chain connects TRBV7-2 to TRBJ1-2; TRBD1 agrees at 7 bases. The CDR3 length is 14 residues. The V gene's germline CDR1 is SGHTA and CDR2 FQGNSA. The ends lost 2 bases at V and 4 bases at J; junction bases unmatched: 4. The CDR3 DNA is TGTGCCAGCAGCTTAAGGGACAGCCTCTATGGCTACACCTTC. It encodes CASSLRDSLYGYTF.

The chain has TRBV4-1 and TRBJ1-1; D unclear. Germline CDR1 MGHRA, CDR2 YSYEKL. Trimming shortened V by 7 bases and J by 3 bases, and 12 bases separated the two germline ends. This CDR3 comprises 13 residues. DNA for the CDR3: TGCGCCAGCATCGGGGAAATTGACACTGAAGCTTTCTTT. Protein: CASIGEIDTEAFF.

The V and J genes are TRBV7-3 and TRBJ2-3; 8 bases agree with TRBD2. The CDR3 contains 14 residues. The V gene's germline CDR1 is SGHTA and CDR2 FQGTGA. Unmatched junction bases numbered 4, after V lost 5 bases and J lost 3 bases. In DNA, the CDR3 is TGTGCCAGCAGCCGGGGGGGCCGGACAGATACGCAGTATTTT. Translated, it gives CASSRGGRTDTQYF.

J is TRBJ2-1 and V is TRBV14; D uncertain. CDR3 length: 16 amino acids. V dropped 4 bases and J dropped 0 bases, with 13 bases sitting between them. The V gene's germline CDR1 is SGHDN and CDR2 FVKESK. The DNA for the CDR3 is TGTGCCAGCAGCCCCCGACTTTGGAGCTCCTACAATGAGCAGTTCTTC. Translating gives CASSPRLWSSYNEQFF.

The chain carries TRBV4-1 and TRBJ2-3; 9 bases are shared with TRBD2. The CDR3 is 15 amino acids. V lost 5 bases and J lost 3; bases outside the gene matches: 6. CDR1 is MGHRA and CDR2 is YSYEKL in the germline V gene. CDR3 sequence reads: CASSTQRGVTDTQYF. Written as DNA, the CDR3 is TGCGCCAGCAGCACCCAGCGGGGGGTGACAGATACGCAGTATTTT.

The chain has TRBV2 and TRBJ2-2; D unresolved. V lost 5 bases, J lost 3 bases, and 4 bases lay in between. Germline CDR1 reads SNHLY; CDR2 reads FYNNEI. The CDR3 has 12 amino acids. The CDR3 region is CASSSDTGELFF. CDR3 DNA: TGTGCCAGCAGTTCAGACACCGGGGAGCTGTTTTTT.